This TCR beta chain was found in a study of OX40 agonist ivuxolimab in advanced cancers. Study results and caveats: What antigens the expanded peripheral T cells recognized was never established. CD4+ T cells averaged fewer expanded clones than CD8+ T cells.

The germline V and J ends were trimmed by 3 bases and 3 bases, with 9 bases remaining between them. The CDR3 has 12 residues. The germline gives CDR1 GTSNPN, CDR2 SVGIG (reference sequence). Systemic immunosuppression or a history of autoimmune disease excluded patients. Regarding this clone: The antigen is undetermined.

The repertoire was sequenced with immunoSEQ multiplex PCR; TCRdb's copy has only in-frame clones and lacks some. Among approximately 90,000 clones listed, 70% to 90% were seen once. This rearrangement joins TRBV30 to TRBJ2-7; D gene ambiguous. Sequenced material: CD4+ or CD8+ T cells sorted from blood, taken in a trial of the OX40 agonist ivuxolimab. The TCR comes from an adult with an advanced solid tumor such as melanoma, head and neck, liver or kidney cancer. The CDR3 sequence: CAWSPRGYEQYF. DNA of the CDR3: TGTGCCTGGAGCCCCCGTGGCTACGAGCAGTACTTC. Based on the CDR3 plus reference TRBV30 and TRBJ2-7, the full variable domain is SQTIHQWPATLVQPVGSPLSLECTVEGTSNPNLYWYRQAAGRGLQLLFYSVGIGQISSEVPQNLSASRPQDRQFILSSKKLLLSDSGFYLCAWSPRGYEQYFGPGTRLTVT.